These 12 T cell receptor beta chains were sequenced from one sample in a study of T-cell reconstitution after alpha-beta-depleted transplantation in children. As it was prepared, the TCRbeta library received unique molecular identifiers. TCRdb reanalysed the PCR reads using MiXCR and keeps one entry per CDR3 protein. The sample consists of 600,000 to 700,000 distinct CDR3 sequences, roughly 15% of them appearing once. Material: PBMCs from the stem cell graft donor, obtained from the stem cell graft. The receptors were sampled from a human donor who donated a stem cell graft to a child with acute myeloid leukemia.

This clonotype was recorded many times. The gene calls are TRBV9 and TRBJ2-1; D is possibly TRBD2 (7 bases). Trimming cost V 6 bases and J 6 bases, with 19 bases left between them. The length of the CDR3 is 15 residues. From germline, CDR1 is SGDLS and CDR2 YYNGEE. CDR3 in DNA: TGTGCCAGCACTCTAGGGGGGGCGCATGGCAATGAGCAGTTCTTC. Translating gives CASTLGGAHGNEQFF.

V and J are TRBV12-3 or TRBV12-4 and TRBJ2-7, with D unclear. Trimming took 4 bases from V and 1 from J, leaving 14 bases between them. There are 15 residues in the CDR3. The CDR3 bases are TGTGCCAGCAGTTACCGACAACCCAGGTCCTACGAGCAGTACTTC. Protein: CASSYRQPRSYEQYF.

The chain has TRBV20-1 and TRBJ2-5; D might be TRBD2 (6 bases). V lost 0 bases, J lost 4 bases, and 12 bases lay in between. Germline V gives CDR1 DFQATT, CDR2 SNEGSKA (reference sequence). The CDR3 is 14 residues long. CDR3 sequence: CSARDGGVSETQYF. The CDR3 DNA reads TGCAGTGCTAGAGATGGAGGGGTCTCAGAGACCCAGTACTTC.

This clonotype has ten or more counts. This rearrangement joins TRBV7-9 to TRBJ2-2; a weak D match, TRBD1 (6 bases). The CDR3 extends over 15 amino acids. Per germline, CDR1 SEHNR and CDR2 FQNEAQ (reference sequence). Trimming pared 5 bases from V and 6 bases from J, leaving 16 bases between. CDR3 sequence: CASSVPWDNAGELFF. CDR3 DNA sequence: TGTGCCAGCAGCGTGCCGTGGGACAATGCCGGGGAGCTGTTTTTT. Based on the CDR3 plus reference TRBV7-9 and TRBJ2-2, the full variable domain is DTGVSQNPRHKITKRGQNVTFRCDPISEHNRLYWYRQTLGQGPEFLTYFQNEAQLEKSRLLSDRFSAERPKGSFSTLEIQRTEQGDSAMYLCASSVPWDNAGELFFGEGSRLTVL.

This clonotype was observed a handful of times. The chain is built from TRBV6-1 and TRBJ2-3; D call uncertain. The CDR3 contains 15 residues. The V end lost 6 bases, the J end lost 2 bases, and 15 bases lay between the germline ends. Germline V lookup: CDR1 MNHNS, CDR2 SASEGT. For the CDR3, the DNA is TGTGCCAGCAGCCCCCGCAGGCCCCTCACAGATACGCAGTATTTT. It yields the protein CASSPRRPLTDTQYF.

This clonotype showed up many times. CDR3 residues: CSAREGLSETQYF. CDR3 coding DNA: TGCAGTGCTAGAGAGGGCTTATCGGAGACCCAGTACTTC. V usage is TRBV20-1 and J usage is TRBJ2-5; D remains ambiguous. The CDR3 covers 13 residues. The germline V gene has CDR1 DFQATT and CDR2 SNEGSKA (reference sequence). V lost 0 bases to trimming and J lost 5 bases, with 10 bases between them.

This clonotype appeared a few times. CDR3 region: CASSVVPNTEAFF. The CDR3 DNA sequence: TGTGCCAGCAGCGTAGTACCGAACACTGAAGCTTTCTTT. The chain employs TRBV9 and TRBJ1-1; no clear D gene. Trimming removed 0 bases from V and 1 base from J, with 4 bases in between. The CDR3 has 13 residues. Germline CDR1 and CDR2: SGDLS and YYNGEE. Full variable domain (missing parts from reference TRBV9 and TRBJ1-1): DSGVTQTPKHLITATGQRVTLRCSPRSGDLSVYWYQQSLDQGLQFLIQYYNGEERAKGNILERFSAQQFPDLHSELNLSSLELGDSALYFCASSVVPNTEAFFGQGTRLTVV.

This clonotype was seen a few times. V gene TRBV15 combines with J gene TRBJ2-5; TRBD1 aligns across 7 bases. Germline assignment: CDR1 LNHNV and CDR2 YYDKDF (reference sequence). The V segment lost 3 bases and the J segment 7 bases; nucleotides outside the gene matches: 8. CDR3 length equals 14 residues. CDR3 protein: CATSSPGQDGTQYF. CDR3 nucleotide sequence: TGTGCCACCAGCAGTCCTGGACAGGACGGGACCCAGTACTTC.

V usage is TRBV7-2 and J usage is TRBJ1-5; 9 bases agree with TRBD1. This CDR3 is 16 amino acids long. Looked up from germline, CDR1 is SGHTA and CDR2 is FQGNSA. The V segment lost 1 base and the J segment 7 bases; nucleotides outside the gene matches: 8. The DNA for the CDR3 is TGTGCCAGCAGCTTAGGAGGGGGACAGGGAGGGCAGCCCCAGCATTTT. Protein: CASSLGGGQGGQPQHF.

This clonotype was seen once. The rearrangement uses TRBV5-1 and TRBJ2-5, with TRBD2 matching 7 bases. Germline V gene data show CDR1 as SGHRS and CDR2 as YFSETQ. The CDR3 runs to 13 residues. V shed 3 bases and J 5 bases; nucleotides not matched to a gene: 4. The CDR3 DNA is TGCGCCAGCAGCTGGGAGGGCCGGGAGACCCAGTACTTC. Amino acid sequence: CASSWEGRETQYF.

This clonotype was seen more than once but under ten times. V gene TRBV20-1 combines with J gene TRBJ2-5, with 7 bases fitting TRBD2. V was clipped by 3 bases and J by 4 bases; unmatched bases: 8. The length of the CDR3 is 14 residues. CDR1 DFQATT and CDR2 SNEGSKA come from the germline V gene (reference sequence). The CDR3 here is CSARSGREGETQYF. CDR3 nucleotide sequence: TGCAGTGCTAGGTCGGGCAGGGAGGGAGAGACCCAGTACTTC.

This clonotype has a count of ten or more. The V gene is TRBV25-1, the J gene TRBJ2-1, with a tentative D call TRBD2 (6 bases). This CDR3 comprises 12 residues. V lost 8 bases, J lost 6 bases, and 11 bases lay in between. Per germline, CDR1 MGHDK and CDR2 SYGVNS. The DNA for the CDR3 is TGTGCCAGCGGCGGGACGCTCAATGAGCAGTTCTTC. Encoded protein: CASGGTLNEQFF.